The source of this T cell receptor beta chain is a study of early T cells in non-severe SARS-CoV-2 infection (dated by TCRdb to about 2021). A note on the overall study: TCR sequencing used bulk RNA from unsorted whole blood, so alpha and beta chains could not be paired.

Points the paper makes about the study in general: Matching against VDJdb was skewed toward anti-spike CD8 responses, likely underestimated virus-specific expansions, and missed private and CD4 specificities.

A word on this clonotype: What antigen it recognizes has not been identified. Base qualities are not provided; no much larger clone lies one nucleotide away.

Library preparation was by 5' RACE. The instrument given in TCRdb is NextSeq 500. In the TCR library protocol, unique molecular identifiers were attached to individual cDNA molecules to correct for PCR bias and sequencing error. Sequencing covered both TCR alpha and beta chains, and within each sample the abundances of alpha and beta sequences were tightly co-correlated. The authors' analysis ran thus. Decombinator V4 was used to perform V gene, J gene and CDR3 annotation of TCR sequences. Expanded TCRs were defined as changing significantly between any two time points under a Poisson model with p below 0.0001. Abundances of TCRs were expressed as counts per million after normalisation to the total number of TCRs sequenced in each sample. MAIT TCRs were defined by TRAV1-2 paired with TRAJ12, TRAJ20 or TRAJ33, and iNKT TCRs by TRAV10 paired with TRAJ18. VDJdb, accessed on 1 November 2021, was searched for TCRs annotated for CMV, EBV and SARS-CoV-2, and TCRs annotated for more than one antigen were excluded. The public reads were run again by TCRdb, first through fastp at Q25 and then through MiXCR, and only productive beta chains were kept. Identical CDR3 proteins give one entry, which carries the most common genes and DNA. The V and J calls, along with clone size, are taken from TCRdb and not from the paper's own processing. The sample data list some 23,000 distinct CDR3 sequences, and 5.3% of these were observed just once. About 11% of the sample is in the top ten clones.

This was a case-control study nested in a cohort of healthcare workers in London, UK, who had nasopharyngeal swab PCR tests and blood samples taken every week. Healthcare workers were recruited during the week of the UK lockdown, between 23 and 31 March 2020, and followed weekly for up to about 15 weeks. CDR1 is given as SEHNR and CDR2 as FQNEAQ, both from the germline V gene (reference sequence). The CDR3 runs 14 amino acids, cysteine and phenylalanine included. The kept DNA is CDR3 alone, 42 bases in frame from the first base. V is shortened by 7 bases, J by 0 bases, and the region joining them spans 12 bases.

The sequence was obtained from an adult who was a healthcare worker with PCR-confirmed SARS-CoV-2 infection or an uninfected control (not recorded which). The sample comprised whole blood. The V and J segments used are TRBV7-9 and TRBJ2-5, with the D gene uncertain. CDR3 reads: CASTQRAYQETQYF. The nucleotides are TGTGCCAGCACCCAGAGAGCGTACCAAGAGACCCAGTACTTC.